Ten or more counts support the clone carrying this T cell receptor beta chain. These data are taken from a study of T-cell memory formation after mild COVID-19. Study as a whole: In these data, TCR clusters were largely donor specific.

TCRdb re-called the 5' RACE reads with MiXCR, one entry per CDR3 protein. Here the sample spans roughly 190,000 distinct CDR3 sequences, approximately 20% being singletons. Trimming removed 0 bases from V and 0 bases from J; junction bases left unmatched: 6. The CDR3 sequence is 16 residues long. The germline CDR1 and CDR2 sequences are DFQATT and SNEGSKA (reference sequence). The rearrangement joins TRBV20-1 to TRBJ2-3, with 7 bases fitting TRBD2. The clonotype comes from an adult woman who had mild COVID-19 (a few samples of this study predate the infection). Cell type and time point are not known. The sequenced sample consisted of PBMCs or a T cell subset sorted from them (not recorded which). In DNA, the CDR3 is TGCAGTGCTAGAGAAGCGGGGATTACTAGCACAGATACGCAGTATTTT. Amino acid sequence: CSAREAGITSTDTQYF.